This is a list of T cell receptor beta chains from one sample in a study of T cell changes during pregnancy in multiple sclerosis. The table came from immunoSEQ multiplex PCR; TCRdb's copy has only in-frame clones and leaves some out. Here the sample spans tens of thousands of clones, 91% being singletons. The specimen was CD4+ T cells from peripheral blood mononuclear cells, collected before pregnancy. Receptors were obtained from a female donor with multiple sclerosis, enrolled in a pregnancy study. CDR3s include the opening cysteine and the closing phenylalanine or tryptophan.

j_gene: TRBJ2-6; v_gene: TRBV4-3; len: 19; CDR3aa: CASSQDDPGTFSGANVLTF
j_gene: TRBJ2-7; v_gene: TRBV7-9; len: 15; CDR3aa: CASSQAGILTYEQYF
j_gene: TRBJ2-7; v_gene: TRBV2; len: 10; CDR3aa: CASRYYEQYF
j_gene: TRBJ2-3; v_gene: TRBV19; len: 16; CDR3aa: CASSSGGAGKADTQYF
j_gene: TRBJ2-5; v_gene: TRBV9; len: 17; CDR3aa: CASSVGLAGAQQETQYF
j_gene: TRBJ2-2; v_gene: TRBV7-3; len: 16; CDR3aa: CASSRGAGLNTGELFF
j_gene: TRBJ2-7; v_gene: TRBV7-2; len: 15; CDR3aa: CASSFIGTVSYEQYF
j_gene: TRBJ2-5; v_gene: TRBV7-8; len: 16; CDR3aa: CASSLAGVAEEETQYF
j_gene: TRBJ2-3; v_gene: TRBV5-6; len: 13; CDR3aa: CASERTGTDTQYF
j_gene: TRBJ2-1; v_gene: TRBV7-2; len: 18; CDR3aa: CASSSGLAGGHSYNEQFF
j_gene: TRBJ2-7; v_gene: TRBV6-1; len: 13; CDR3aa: CASSETGPYEQYF
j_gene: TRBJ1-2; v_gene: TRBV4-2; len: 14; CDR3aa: CASSQENQGGGYTF
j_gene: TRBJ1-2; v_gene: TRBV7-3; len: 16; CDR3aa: CASSVSSTQGPLGYTF
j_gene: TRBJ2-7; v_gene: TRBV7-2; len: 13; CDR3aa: CASSTGLNYEQYF
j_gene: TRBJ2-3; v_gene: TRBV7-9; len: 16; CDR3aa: CASSSLPGLSADTQYF
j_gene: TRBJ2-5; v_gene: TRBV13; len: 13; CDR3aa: CASSIRVQETQYF
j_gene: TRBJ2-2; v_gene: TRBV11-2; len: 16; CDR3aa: CASSLVLPPNTGELFF
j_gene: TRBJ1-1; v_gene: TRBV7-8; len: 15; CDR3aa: CASSLVSGVNTEAFF
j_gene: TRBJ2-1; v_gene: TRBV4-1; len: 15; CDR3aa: CASSFSTSGLNEQFF
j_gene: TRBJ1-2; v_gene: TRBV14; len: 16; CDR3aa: CASSQEFRGRLGGYTF
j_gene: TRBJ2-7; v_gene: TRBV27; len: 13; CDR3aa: CASRLAGFYEQYF
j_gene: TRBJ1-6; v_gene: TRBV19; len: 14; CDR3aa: CASTLDRYNSPLHF
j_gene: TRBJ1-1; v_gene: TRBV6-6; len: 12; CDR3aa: CASSYSADPAFF
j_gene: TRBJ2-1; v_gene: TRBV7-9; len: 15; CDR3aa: CASSPTSASGEEQFF
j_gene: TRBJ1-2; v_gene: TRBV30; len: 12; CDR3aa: CAWTDRGAGYTF
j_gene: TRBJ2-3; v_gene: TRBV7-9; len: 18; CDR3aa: CASSSRRGLAGGTDTQYF
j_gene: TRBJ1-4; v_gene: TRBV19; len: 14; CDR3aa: CASGGTVTNEKLFF
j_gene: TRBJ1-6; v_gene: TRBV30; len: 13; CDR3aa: CAWSGTGNSPLHF
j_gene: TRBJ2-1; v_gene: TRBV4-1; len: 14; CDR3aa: CASSQAPEGSEQFF
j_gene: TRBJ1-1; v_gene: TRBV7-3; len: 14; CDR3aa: CASSASGLNTEAFF
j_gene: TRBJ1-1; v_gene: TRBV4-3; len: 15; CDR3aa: CASSQDIRRNTEAFF
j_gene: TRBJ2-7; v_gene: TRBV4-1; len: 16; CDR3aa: CASSQGPGGGLPEQYF
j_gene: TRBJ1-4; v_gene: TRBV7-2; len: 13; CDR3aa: CASSSSTVGKLFF
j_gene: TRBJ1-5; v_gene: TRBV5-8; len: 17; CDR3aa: CASSLAGGQGSNQPQHF